The rows below give T cell receptor beta chains drawn from one sample of a study of cytomegalovirus exposure and HLA in healthy donors. The data were produced by immunoSEQ multiplex PCR, yet TCRdb's version contains in-frame clones alone and is incomplete. The sample has about 110,000 clones; 88% are singletons. The sequencing sample was made of PBMCs. Receptors were obtained from a woman under 30 in good health and CMV-seropositive. The CDR3 runs from the conserved cysteine through the conserved F or W. A D gene is named only where the DNA matches it firmly. Clone size is given for some rows only: seen once, a few or many times, or a class if the clone is expanded.

clone_size	d_call	v_call	j_call	cdr3_length	cdr3_nt	cdr3_aa
NA	TRBD1	TRBV6-5	TRBJ1-2	15	TGTGCCAGCAGTCCTAAGGACAGGAGGGAATATGGCTACACCTTC	CASSPKDRREYGYTF
NA	TRBD2	TRBV6-5	TRBJ2-2	15	TGTGCCAGCAGTTACCGGGGGGGGGCCACCGGGGAGCTGTTTTTT	CASSYRGGATGELFF
once	NA	TRBV7-2	TRBJ1-1	15	TGTGCCAGCAGCTTAGTTTCCGTTAAGGGACTGTCAGCTTTCTTT	CASSLVSVKGLSAFF
NA	TRBD1	TRBV6-5	TRBJ1-2	14	TGTGCCAGCAGCACCCGGACAGGGAACTATGGCTACACCTTC	CASSTRTGNYGYTF
NA	NA	TRBV6-5	TRBJ1-2	16	TGTGCCAGCAGTTACTCGGGACATCTAGGGGGTCGTGGCTACACCTTC	CASSYSGHLGGRGYTF
NA	NA	TRBV10-3	TRBJ2-5	13	TGTGCCATCAGCCGGGACAAGGGGGAGACCCAGTACTTC	CAISRDKGETQYF
NA	TRBD2	TRBV14	TRBJ2-2	15	TGTGCCAGCAGCCACAGGCGGGGGGTCACCGGGGAGCTGTTTTTT	CASSHRRGVTGELFF
NA	TRBD1	TRBV7-6	TRBJ2-2	15	TGTGCCAGCAGCTTCGGACAGGGGAACACCGGGGAGCTGTTTTTT	CASSFGQGNTGELFF
NA	NA	TRBV19	TRBJ1-3	12	TGTGCCAGTAGTATGCGAGGAAACACCATATATTTT	CASSMRGNTIYF
NA	TRBD2	TRBV28	TRBJ2-3	15	TGTGCCAGCGGGGATTGGAGCGGGGGCACAGATACGCAGTATTTT	CASGDWSGGTDTQYF
once	TRBD1	TRBV7-6	TRBJ1-1	15	TGTGCCAGCAGCTTATCCGGGACAGAGAACACTGAAGCTTTCTTT	CASSLSGTENTEAFF
NA	NA	TRBV6-1	TRBJ1-2	12	TGTGCCAGCAGTGAGGCGGTTAGCGGCTACACCTTC	CASSEAVSGYTF
NA	NA	TRBV10-2	TRBJ1-2	13	TGCGCCAGCAGTGAGGAGGGATCCTATGGCTACACCTTC	CASSEEGSYGYTF
NA	NA	TRBV28	TRBJ2-5	14	TGTGCCAGCAGTCTCGCAGGGGCCCAAGAGACCCAGTACTTC	CASSLAGAQETQYF
NA	NA	TRBV7-9	TRBJ2-5	16	TGTGCCAGCAGCTCTCGATACCAGGGGTATTTTGAGACCCAGTACTTC	CASSSRYQGYFETQYF
NA	NA	TRBV19	TRBJ1-5	14	TGTGCCAGTAGTAGAAGACGGGAAAATCAGCCCCAGCATTTT	CASSRRRENQPQHF
few	NA	TRBV2	TRBJ2-7	11	TGTGCCAGCAGTGCCGTGTACGAGCAGTACTTC	CASSAVYEQYF
NA	TRBD1	TRBV4-1	TRBJ2-7	14	TGCGCCAGCAGCCTAGGGACAGGTTCCTACGAGCAGTACTTC	CASSLGTGSYEQYF
NA	NA	TRBV18	TRBJ1-2	15	TGTGCCAGCTCACCTACGGCCGAACGGGGCTATGGCTACACCTTC	CASSPTAERGYGYTF
NA	TRBD2	TRBV19	TRBJ2-7	16	TGTGCCAGTAGTATTAGACTAGCGGGGGCCTCCTACGAGCAGTACTTC	CASSIRLAGASYEQYF
NA	NA	TRBV7-9	TRBJ1-1	12	TGTGCCAGCAGTCCACAGGGCTTGTGGGCTTTCTTT	CASSPQGLWAFF
NA	NA	TRBV5-6	TRBJ2-5	14	TGTGCCAGCAGCTTGCCCCCTAGCGCAGAGACCCAGTACTTC	CASSLPPSAETQYF
NA	NA	TRBV18	TRBJ1-2	14	TGTGCCAGCTCACCACCCGCCAGGGTAGTTGGCTACACCTTC	CASSPPARVVGYTF
NA	NA	TRBV7-9	TRBJ1-6	14	TGTGCCAGCAGCTTAACCAGTCAAGGGGAACCCCTCCACTTT	CASSLTSQGEPLHF
NA	TRBD2	TRBV28	TRBJ2-3	14	TGTGCCAGCAGTTTGGGGGCGGGGGGTGATACGCAGTATTTT	CASSLGAGGDTQYF